This T cell receptor (beta chain) was retrieved from a study of cytomegalovirus exposure and HLA in healthy donors. Background on the study: Of 300 to 450 genotyped donors, more than 75% clustered with self-reported Caucasian donors. The study's findings and limits: Presence/absence results assume similar sequencing depth per donor, which may not hold. HLA alleles were associated with roughly 17,000 TCR beta sequences in a later analysis at 0.05 false discovery rate.

Although they were nominally healthy when sampled, donors likely had unrecorded immune exposures. The germline CDR1 and CDR2 sequences are LGHNA and YNFKEQ. Trimming removed 1 base from V and 7 bases from J; junction bases left unmatched: 6. The CDR3 spans 16 residues. In regard to this clone: What it binds is unknown.

PCR amplification relied on 60 Vbeta primers (plus 13 Jbeta primers). Sequencing used immunoSEQ multiplex PCR; TCRdb keeps in-frame clones, though not all of them. The data contain around 200,000 clones, 81% of them singletons. Sequencing was carried out using PBMCs. The V and J genes are TRBV4-2 and TRBJ2-3, with 12 bases that match TRBD2. The receptor comes from a man aged 45-60 years in good health and CMV-seronegative. This CDR3 reads CASSQGSSGGAHTQYF. CDR3 sequence (DNA): TGTGCCAGCAGCCAAGGGTCTAGCGGGGGGGCACATACGCAGTATTTT.